A selection of T cell receptor beta chains follows, all from one sample in a study of cytomegalovirus exposure and HLA in healthy donors. Measured with immunoSEQ multiplex PCR; TCRdb has only the in-frame clones, and not every one. The table records fewer than 200,000 clones, about three quarters of them present only once. The sequencing input was PBMCs. Receptors originate from a girl between 5 and 17 years old in good health and CMV-seronegative. The CDR3 runs from the conserved cysteine through the conserved F or W. The order of the fields is D gene, V gene, clone size, J gene, CDR3 protein, CDR3 DNA. The D gene is left open where the match is weak. Clone size, where shown, is once, few, many, or a class for clones that have expanded.

>TRBD2|TRBV4-1|NA|TRBJ2-5
CASSQTSGGANKETQYF
TGCGCCAGCAGTCAGACTAGCGGGGGGGCCAATAAAGAGACCCAGTACTTC
>NA|TRBV15|few|TRBJ1-1
CATSRVGAGTEAFF
TGTGCCACCAGCAGAGTTGGGGCTGGCACTGAAGCTTTCTTT
>TRBD1|TRBV30|NA|TRBJ1-3
CAWSVWDRGDTIYF
TGTGCCTGGAGTGTATGGGACAGGGGGGACACCATATATTTT
>TRBD1|TRBV6-6|NA|TRBJ1-1
CASSPDRGTEAFF
TGTGCCAGCAGCCCGGACAGGGGCACTGAAGCTTTCTTT
>TRBD2|TRBV2|NA|TRBJ2-7
CASRLAGLYEQYF
TGTGCCAGCAGACTAGCGGGGTTGTACGAGCAGTACTTC
>TRBD2|TRBV10-2|NA|TRBJ2-1
CASTENSGGTDEQFF
TGCGCCAGCACGGAGAATAGCGGGGGGACGGATGAGCAGTTCTTC
>NA|TRBV15|NA|TRBJ2-3
CATSRVAGGRDTQYF
TGTGCCACCAGCAGAGTGGCAGGGGGGCGGGATACGCAGTATTTT
>TRBD1|TRBV6-1|NA|TRBJ2-7
CASSEVGQGSEQYF
TGTGCCAGCAGTGAAGTGGGACAGGGAAGCGAGCAGTACTTC
>NA|TRBV30|NA|TRBJ2-3
CAWSQQIPPDTQYF
TGTGCCTGGAGTCAACAAATCCCCCCAGATACGCAGTATTTT
>TRBD1|TRBV29-1|few|TRBJ1-1
CSAGQGHTEAFF
TGCAGCGCGGGACAGGGACACACTGAAGCTTTCTTT
>NA|TRBV4-1|NA|TRBJ2-2
CATKRGTGELFF
TGCGCCACCAAGAGAGGCACCGGGGAGCTGTTTTTT
>NA|TRBV18|few|TRBJ1-1
CASSLTGGEAFF
TGTGCCAGCTCACTTACAGGCGGTGAAGCTTTCTTT
>NA|TRBV2|NA|TRBJ2-3
CASSVSIPQAQYF
TGTGCCAGCAGTGTCAGTATCCCACAGGCGCAGTATTTT
>NA|TRBV5-1|NA|TRBJ1-2
CASSPFDSYGYTF
TGCGCCAGCAGCCCCTTTGACAGCTATGGCTACACCTTC
>TRBD1|TRBV2|NA|TRBJ1-2
CASSWDSLYGYGYTF
TGTGCCAGCAGTTGGGACAGTTTATATGGCTATGGCTACACCTTC
>NA|TRBV4-1|NA|TRBJ2-3
CASSQVLSTDTQYF
TGCGCCAGCAGCCAAGTCCTAAGCACAGATACGCAGTATTTT
>TRBD2|TRBV30|NA|TRBJ2-5
CAWTYSGGDQETQYF
TGTGCCTGGACCTATAGCGGGGGGGACCAAGAGACCCAGTACTTC
>TRBD1|TRBV13|few|TRBJ1-4
CASSSTGQAIINEKLFF
TGTGCCAGCAGCTCGACCGGACAGGCCATTATTAATGAAAAACTGTTTTTT